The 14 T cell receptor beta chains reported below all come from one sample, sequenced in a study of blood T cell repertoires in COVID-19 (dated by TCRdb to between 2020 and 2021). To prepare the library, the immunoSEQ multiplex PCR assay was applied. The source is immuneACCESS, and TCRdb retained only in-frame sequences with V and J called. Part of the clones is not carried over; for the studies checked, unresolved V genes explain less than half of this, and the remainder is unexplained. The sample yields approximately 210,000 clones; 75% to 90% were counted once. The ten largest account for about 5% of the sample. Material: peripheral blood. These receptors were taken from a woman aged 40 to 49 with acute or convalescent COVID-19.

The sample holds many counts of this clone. CDR3 in amino acids: CSASLWGGPTETQYF. In DNA form, the CDR3 reads TGCAGTGCTAGTCTGTGGGGGGGGCCCACAGAGACCCAGTACTTC. The rearrangement uses TRBV20-1 and TRBJ2-5; tentatively, D is TRBD2 (7 bases). CDR1 is DFQATT, CDR2 SNEGSKA, per germline (reference sequence). The V and J ends lost 3 bases and 4 bases respectively, with 18 bases between them. This CDR3 has 15 amino acids.

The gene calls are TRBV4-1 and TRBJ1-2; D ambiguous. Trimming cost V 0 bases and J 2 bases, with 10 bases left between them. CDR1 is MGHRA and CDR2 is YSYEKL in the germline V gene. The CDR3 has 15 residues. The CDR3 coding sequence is TGCGCCAGCAGCCAAGAGCTCCACTTGAACTATGGCTACACCTTC. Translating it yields CASSQELHLNYGYTF.

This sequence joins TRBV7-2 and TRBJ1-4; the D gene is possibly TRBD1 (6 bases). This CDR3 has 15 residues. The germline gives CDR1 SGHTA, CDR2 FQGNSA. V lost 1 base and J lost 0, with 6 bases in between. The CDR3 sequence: CASSLEGATNEKLFF. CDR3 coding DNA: TGTGCCAGCAGCTTAGAGGGGGCAACTAATGAAAAACTGTTTTTT.

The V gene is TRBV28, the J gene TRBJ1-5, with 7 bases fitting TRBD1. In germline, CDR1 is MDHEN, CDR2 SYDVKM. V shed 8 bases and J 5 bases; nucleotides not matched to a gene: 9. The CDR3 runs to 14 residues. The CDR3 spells CASFEYRGHQPQHF. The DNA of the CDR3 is TGTGCCAGCTTCGAGTACAGGGGTCATCAGCCCCAGCATTTT.

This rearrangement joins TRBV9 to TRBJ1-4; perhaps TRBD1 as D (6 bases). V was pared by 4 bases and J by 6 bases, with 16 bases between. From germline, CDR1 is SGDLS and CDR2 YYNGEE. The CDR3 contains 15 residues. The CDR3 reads CASSLRQGPHEKLFF. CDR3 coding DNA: TGTGCCAGCAGCCTGCGGCAGGGGCCCCATGAAAAACTGTTTTTT.

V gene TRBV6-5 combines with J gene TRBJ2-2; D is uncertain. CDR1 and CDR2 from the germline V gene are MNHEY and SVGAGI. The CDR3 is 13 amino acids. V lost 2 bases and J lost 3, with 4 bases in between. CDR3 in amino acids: CASSYPDTGELFF. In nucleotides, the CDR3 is TGTGCCAGCAGTTACCCCGACACCGGGGAGCTGTTTTTT.

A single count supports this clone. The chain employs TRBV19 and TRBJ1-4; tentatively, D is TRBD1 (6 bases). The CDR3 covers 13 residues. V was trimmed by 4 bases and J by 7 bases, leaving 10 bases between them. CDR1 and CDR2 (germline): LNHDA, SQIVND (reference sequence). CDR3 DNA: TGTGCCAGTAGTACGAACAGGGCTGAAAAACTGTTTTTT. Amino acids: CASSTNRAEKLFF. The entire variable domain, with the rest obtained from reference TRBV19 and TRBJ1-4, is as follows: DGGITQSPKYLFRKEGQNVTLSCEQNLNHDAMYWYRQDPGQGLRLIYYSQIVNDFQKGDIAEGYSVSREKKESFPLTVTSAQKNPTAFYLCASSTNRAEKLFFGSGTQLSVL.

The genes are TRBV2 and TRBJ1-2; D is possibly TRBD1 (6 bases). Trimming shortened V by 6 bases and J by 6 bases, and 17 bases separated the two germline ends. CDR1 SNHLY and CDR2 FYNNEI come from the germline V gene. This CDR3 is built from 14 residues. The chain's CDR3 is CASRVSPNRDGYTF. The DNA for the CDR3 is TGTGCCAGCAGGGTGTCCCCAAACAGGGATGGCTACACCTTC.

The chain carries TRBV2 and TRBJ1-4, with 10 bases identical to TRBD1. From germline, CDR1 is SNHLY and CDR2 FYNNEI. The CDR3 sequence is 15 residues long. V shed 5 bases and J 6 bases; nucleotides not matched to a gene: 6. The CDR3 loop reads CASSRRQGAYEKLFF. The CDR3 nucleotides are TGTGCCAGCAGTCGGCGACAGGGGGCATATGAAAAACTGTTTTTT.

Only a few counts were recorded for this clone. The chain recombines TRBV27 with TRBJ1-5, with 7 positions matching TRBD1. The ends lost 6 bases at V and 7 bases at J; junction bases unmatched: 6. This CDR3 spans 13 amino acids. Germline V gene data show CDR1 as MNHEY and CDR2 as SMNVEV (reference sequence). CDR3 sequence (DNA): TGTGCCAGCAGAACAGGGGTTACGCAGCCCCAGCATTTT. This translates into CASRTGVTQPQHF.

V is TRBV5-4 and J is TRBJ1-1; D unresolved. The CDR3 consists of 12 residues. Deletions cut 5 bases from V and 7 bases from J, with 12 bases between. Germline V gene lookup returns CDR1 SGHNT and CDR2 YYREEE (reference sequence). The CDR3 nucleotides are TGTGCCAGCAGGAAGAGAGGGCATGAAGCTTTCTTT. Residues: CASRKRGHEAFF.

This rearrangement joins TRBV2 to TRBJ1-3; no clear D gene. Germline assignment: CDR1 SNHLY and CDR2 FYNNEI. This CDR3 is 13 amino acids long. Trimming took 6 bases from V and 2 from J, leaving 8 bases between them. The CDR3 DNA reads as TGTGCCAGCAGGTACAGACCTGGAAACACCATATATTTT. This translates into CASRYRPGNTIYF. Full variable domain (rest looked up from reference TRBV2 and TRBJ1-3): EPEVTQTPSHQVTQMGQEVILRCVPISNHLYFYWYRQILGQKVEFLVSFYNNEISEKSEIFDDQFSVERPDGSNFTLKIRSTKLEDSAMYFCASRYRPGNTIYFGEGSWLTVV.

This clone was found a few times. CDR3 bases: TGTGCCACCAGTGACCGCCGATCCGGACTAGTCACAGATACGCAGTATTTT. Residues: CATSDRRSGLVTDTQYF. The V call is TRBV24-1, the J call TRBJ2-3, with 7 bases matching TRBD2. The V and J ends lost 4 bases and 2 bases, in that order; junction bases with no gene match: 11. The CDR3 length is 17 residues. The germline CDR1 and CDR2 sequences are KGHDR and SFDVKD.

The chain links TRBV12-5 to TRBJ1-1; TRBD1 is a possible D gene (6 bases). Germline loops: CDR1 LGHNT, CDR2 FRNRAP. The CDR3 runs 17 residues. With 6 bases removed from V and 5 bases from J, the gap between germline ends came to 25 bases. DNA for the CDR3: TGTGCTAGTGGACCCGATGGGACGGGGCAGGGGTTTACTGAAGCTTTCTTT. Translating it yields CASGPDGTGQGFTEAFF.